Listed below are T cell receptor beta chains from one sample, sequenced in a study of post-analysis software for immune sequencing data. One entry per CDR3 protein, called by TCRdb with MiXCR from the PCR reads. In the table there are under 900,000 distinct CDR3 sequences, about 57% of which are singletons. The sequencing sample was made of blood. The receptors stem from a girl aged 10 to 17 with multiple sclerosis. Both conserved end residues are part of each CDR3. The order of the fields is V gene, clone size, D gene, J gene, CDR3 DNA, CDR3 protein. The D gene is left open where the match is weak. Only part of the rows carry a size: once, few, many, or a class if the clone is expanded.

v_gene: TRBV20-1
abundance: few
d_gene: NA
j_gene: TRBJ2-7
CDR3nt: TGCAGTGCTAGAGCCTCTCATTCCTACGAGCAGTACTTC
CDR3aa: CSARASHSYEQYF

v_gene: TRBV20-1
abundance: NA
d_gene: TRBD2
j_gene: TRBJ2-1
CDR3nt: TGCAGTGCTACGATAGCGGGGGGATCCTACAATGAGCAGTTCTTC
CDR3aa: CSATIAGGSYNEQFF

v_gene: TRBV27
abundance: NA
d_gene: NA
j_gene: TRBJ2-3
CDR3nt: TGTGCCAGCAGCTTTACGGCGGGCACAGATACGCAGTATTTT
CDR3aa: CASSFTAGTDTQYF

v_gene: TRBV5-1
abundance: NA
d_gene: TRBD1
j_gene: TRBJ2-7
CDR3nt: TGCGCCAGCAGCTCGGGACAGGGGGCAGGGGAGCAGTACTTC
CDR3aa: CASSSGQGAGEQYF

v_gene: TRBV9
abundance: NA
d_gene: TRBD2
j_gene: TRBJ2-1
CDR3nt: TGTGCCAGCAGCGTCCTAGCGGGAGGGCCGTTAGATGAGCAGTTCTTC
CDR3aa: CASSVLAGGPLDEQFF

v_gene: TRBV6-5
abundance: many
d_gene: NA
j_gene: TRBJ2-1
CDR3nt: TGTGCCAGCAGTTACTCGGGGGGCGCGTGGTACAATGAGCAGTTCTTC
CDR3aa: CASSYSGGAWYNEQFF

v_gene: TRBV7-9
abundance: NA
d_gene: TRBD1
j_gene: TRBJ1-2
CDR3nt: TGTGCCAGCAGCTCCAGCCCCGGGACAGGAGTTAACTATGGCTACACCTTC
CDR3aa: CASSSSPGTGVNYGYTF

v_gene: TRBV5-1
abundance: NA
d_gene: NA
j_gene: TRBJ2-7
CDR3nt: TGCGCCAGCAGCGGGGGCTGGGGTAGCTCCTACGAGCAGTACTTC
CDR3aa: CASSGGWGSSYEQYF

v_gene: TRBV12-3/TRBV12-4
abundance: few
d_gene: NA
j_gene: TRBJ2-7
CDR3nt: TGTGCCAGCAGTTTAAGTAGGTACGAGCAGTACTTC
CDR3aa: CASSLSRYEQYF

v_gene: TRBV10-3
abundance: NA
d_gene: NA
j_gene: TRBJ2-5
CDR3nt: TGTGCCATCAGCCGGGAAGGAGAAGAGACCCAGTACTTC
CDR3aa: CAISREGEETQYF

v_gene: TRBV12-3/TRBV12-4
abundance: NA
d_gene: NA
j_gene: TRBJ1-3
CDR3nt: TGTGCCAGAAGGGATTCCCCCGGAAACACCATATATTTT
CDR3aa: CARRDSPGNTIYF

v_gene: TRBV14
abundance: NA
d_gene: TRBD2
j_gene: TRBJ2-7
CDR3nt: TGTGCCAGCAGCCTACTTTTCGGGACTACAAGAGAAGGGCAGTACTTC
CDR3aa: CASSLLFGTTREGQYF

v_gene: TRBV4-3
abundance: NA
d_gene: TRBD2
j_gene: TRBJ2-1
CDR3nt: TGCGCCAGCAGCATCAGCCTAGCGGTGAACGTCTACAATGAGCAGTTCTTC
CDR3aa: CASSISLAVNVYNEQFF

v_gene: TRBV3-1
abundance: NA
d_gene: NA
j_gene: TRBJ2-1
CDR3nt: TGTGCCAGCAGCCAAGAATGGCCAGGGAATGAGCAGTTCTTC
CDR3aa: CASSQEWPGNEQFF

v_gene: TRBV7-9
abundance: NA
d_gene: NA
j_gene: TRBJ2-6
CDR3nt: TGTGCCAGCAGCACGACAGGTTCTGGGGCCAACGTCCTGACTTTC
CDR3aa: CASSTTGSGANVLTF

v_gene: TRBV20-1
abundance: NA
d_gene: NA
j_gene: TRBJ2-1
CDR3nt: TGCAGTGCTAGAGAGGCTTTCCGCAATAAGCAGTTCTTC
CDR3aa: CSAREAFRNKQFF

v_gene: TRBV5-1
abundance: NA
d_gene: TRBD1
j_gene: TRBJ2-7
CDR3nt: TGCGCCAGCAGCTTGCACCCTACAGGGGCCTCCTACGAGCAGTACTTC
CDR3aa: CASSLHPTGASYEQYF

v_gene: TRBV10-3
abundance: many
d_gene: NA
j_gene: TRBJ2-3
CDR3nt: TGTGCCATCAGTGGAACAGATACGCAGTATTTT
CDR3aa: CAISGTDTQYF

v_gene: TRBV7-9
abundance: NA
d_gene: NA
j_gene: TRBJ1-2
CDR3nt: TGTGCCAGCAGCCTCGATGGGGTATGGGTGAGCGGCTACACCTTC
CDR3aa: CASSLDGVWVSGYTF

v_gene: TRBV9
abundance: NA
d_gene: NA
j_gene: TRBJ1-5
CDR3nt: TGTGCCAGCAGCGTAGGAGGGGGGGGCCAGCCCCAGCATTTT
CDR3aa: CASSVGGGGQPQHF

v_gene: TRBV29-1
abundance: NA
d_gene: NA
j_gene: TRBJ2-6
CDR3nt: TGCAGCGCCAGGCCCTCTGGGGCCAACGTCCTGACTTTC
CDR3aa: CSARPSGANVLTF

v_gene: TRBV20-1
abundance: NA
d_gene: NA
j_gene: TRBJ2-7
CDR3nt: TGCAGTGCGTACGGGGACTCCTACGAGCAGTACTTC
CDR3aa: CSAYGDSYEQYF

v_gene: TRBV29-1
abundance: once
d_gene: TRBD1
j_gene: TRBJ2-3
CDR3nt: TGCAGCGTTGGGTGGTATCAGGGGGCATTGCGCACAGATACGCAGTATTTT
CDR3aa: CSVGWYQGALRTDTQYF

v_gene: TRBV20-1
abundance: few
d_gene: NA
j_gene: TRBJ1-1
CDR3nt: TGCAGTGCTAGAGATCGAAGAGAGGGGACTGAAGCTTTCTTT
CDR3aa: CSARDRREGTEAFF

v_gene: TRBV23-1
abundance: NA
d_gene: TRBD1
j_gene: TRBJ1-2
CDR3nt: TGCGCCAGCAGTCGGACAGGACTTCCCTATGGCTACACCTTC
CDR3aa: CASSRTGLPYGYTF

v_gene: TRBV4-1
abundance: NA
d_gene: NA
j_gene: TRBJ1-4
CDR3nt: TGCGCCAGCAGCCGCGGGTGGCACGGTGAAAAACTGTTTTTT
CDR3aa: CASSRGWHGEKLFF

v_gene: TRBV5-5
abundance: few
d_gene: NA
j_gene: TRBJ1-2
CDR3nt: TGTGCCAGCAGCATGGACAGCGCTAACTATGGCTACACCTTC
CDR3aa: CASSMDSANYGYTF

v_gene: TRBV10-3
abundance: NA
d_gene: NA
j_gene: TRBJ2-7
CDR3nt: TGTGCCATCAGTGATTCTGGGGGCCACGAGCAGTACTTC
CDR3aa: CAISDSGGHEQYF

v_gene: TRBV3-1
abundance: few
d_gene: TRBD1
j_gene: TRBJ2-5
CDR3nt: TGTGCCAGCAGCCCCCCCTGGGACAGGGTAGAGACCCAGTACTTC
CDR3aa: CASSPPWDRVETQYF

v_gene: TRBV6-6
abundance: NA
d_gene: TRBD1
j_gene: TRBJ1-1
CDR3nt: TGTGCCAGCTCGACAGGGGTCCATCGTTCCCTGAACACTGAAGCTTTCTTT
CDR3aa: CASSTGVHRSLNTEAFF

v_gene: TRBV11-2
abundance: NA
d_gene: NA
j_gene: TRBJ2-3
CDR3nt: TGTGCCAGCAGCTTAAATGCAGGGTGGGTGTCAGATACGCAGTATTTT
CDR3aa: CASSLNAGWVSDTQYF

v_gene: TRBV5-1
abundance: NA
d_gene: TRBD1
j_gene: TRBJ2-1
CDR3nt: TGCGCCAGCAGCTTGACGGGACAGGGGTTCAATGAGCAGTTCTTC
CDR3aa: CASSLTGQGFNEQFF

v_gene: TRBV10-3
abundance: few
d_gene: TRBD2
j_gene: TRBJ2-1
CDR3nt: TGTGCCATCAGTGAGTCGGCGGGAGGCTCCTACAATGAGCAGTTCTTC
CDR3aa: CAISESAGGSYNEQFF

v_gene: TRBV5-1
abundance: NA
d_gene: NA
j_gene: TRBJ1-2
CDR3nt: TGCGCCAGCAGCGAAGACAGGACAGCATGGGGCTACACCTTC
CDR3aa: CASSEDRTAWGYTF

v_gene: TRBV7-2
abundance: NA
d_gene: NA
j_gene: TRBJ2-3
CDR3nt: TGTGCCAGCAGCTTAGGGGGGGGCGGCTTTGATACGCAGTATTTT
CDR3aa: CASSLGGGGFDTQYF

v_gene: TRBV10-3
abundance: NA
d_gene: NA
j_gene: TRBJ2-5
CDR3nt: TGTGCCATCAGTCCCAGGCCTCAAGAGACCCAGTACTTC
CDR3aa: CAISPRPQETQYF

v_gene: TRBV6-1
abundance: NA
d_gene: NA
j_gene: TRBJ1-2
CDR3nt: TGTGCCAGCAGTCCAGGTCAGGGATTAGGGAGAAACTATGGCTACACCTTC
CDR3aa: CASSPGQGLGRNYGYTF

v_gene: TRBV20-1
abundance: few
d_gene: NA
j_gene: TRBJ1-4
CDR3nt: TGCAGTGCTAGCCCCGGACAACCTAATGAAAAACTGTTTTTT
CDR3aa: CSASPGQPNEKLFF

v_gene: TRBV7-8
abundance: NA
d_gene: TRBD2
j_gene: TRBJ2-3
CDR3nt: TGTGCCAGCACCTTACGCCCAGCGGGAGCAGATACGCAGTATTTT
CDR3aa: CASTLRPAGADTQYF

v_gene: TRBV6-1
abundance: NA
d_gene: NA
j_gene: TRBJ1-6
CDR3nt: TGTGCCAGCGCGGCCCAGGAATTCGATACGTCACTCCTCCACTTT
CDR3aa: CASAAQEFDTSLLHF

v_gene: TRBV5-5
abundance: few
d_gene: NA
j_gene: TRBJ2-4
CDR3nt: TGTGCCAGCAGCTTGGCGGGACCCCGGATGAACATTCAGTACTTC
CDR3aa: CASSLAGPRMNIQYF

v_gene: TRBV2
abundance: NA
d_gene: TRBD1
j_gene: TRBJ1-2
CDR3nt: TGTGCCAGCAGTTCTGGAAGGAAGGGACAGGGCGATAACTATGGCTACACCTTC
CDR3aa: CASSSGRKGQGDNYGYTF

v_gene: TRBV15
abundance: NA
d_gene: TRBD2
j_gene: TRBJ2-1
CDR3nt: TGTGCCACCAGCAGAGAGCGGGGGGGCTCCTACAATGAGCAGTTCTTC
CDR3aa: CATSRERGGSYNEQFF

v_gene: TRBV7-9
abundance: NA
d_gene: NA
j_gene: TRBJ2-1
CDR3nt: TGTGCCAGCAGCCGCTCCGGGACCTTCAATCACAATGAGCAGTTCTTC
CDR3aa: CASSRSGTFNHNEQFF

v_gene: TRBV5-1
abundance: once
d_gene: TRBD2
j_gene: TRBJ2-1
CDR3nt: TGCGCCAGCAGCACTAGACCTCCCCTAGCGGGGGCCGCCTACAATGAGCAGTTCTTC
CDR3aa: CASSTRPPLAGAAYNEQFF

v_gene: TRBV3-1
abundance: NA
d_gene: TRBD2
j_gene: TRBJ2-1
CDR3nt: TGTGCCAGCAGCCCGAACCGGGGGACTAGCGGTTACAATGAGCAGTTCTTC
CDR3aa: CASSPNRGTSGYNEQFF

v_gene: TRBV27
abundance: NA
d_gene: NA
j_gene: TRBJ2-1
CDR3nt: TGTGCCAGCAGTCAACCAAGCAGCTCCTACAATGAGCAGTTCTTC
CDR3aa: CASSQPSSSYNEQFF

v_gene: TRBV10-3
abundance: few
d_gene: NA
j_gene: TRBJ2-5
CDR3nt: TGTGCCACCGGGACCACTCAAGAGACCCAGTACTTC
CDR3aa: CATGTTQETQYF

v_gene: TRBV27
abundance: NA
d_gene: NA
j_gene: TRBJ2-7
CDR3nt: TGTGCCAGCAGTTGGGGCCCTGGCTCCTACGAGCAGTACTTC
CDR3aa: CASSWGPGSYEQYF